Listed below are T cell receptor beta chains from one sample, sequenced in a study of T cell changes during pregnancy in multiple sclerosis. The data were produced by immunoSEQ multiplex PCR, yet TCRdb's version contains in-frame clones alone and is incomplete. The profile shows fewer than 150,000 clones, roughly 95% of them singletons. Sequenced material: peripheral blood, taken after pregnancy. All receptors derive from a female donor with multiple sclerosis, enrolled in a pregnancy study. The CDR3 runs from the conserved cysteine through the conserved F or W. The order of the fields is CDR3 DNA, CDR3 protein, J gene, V gene, clone size, D gene. The D gene is left open where the match is weak. Not every row has a clone size; where given, it reads once, few, many or a size class.

TGTGCCAGCACCTCAGCGGGCAGCTCCTACAATGAGCAGTTCTTC	CASTSAGSSYNEQFF	TRBJ2-1	TRBV28	NA	NA
TGTGCCATCACCTGGGGACAGAGCACTGAAGCTTTCTTT	CAITWGQSTEAFF	TRBJ1-1	TRBV10-3	NA	TRBD1
TGTGCCAGTAGTACGGGACAGGCGAATCAGCCCCAGCATTTT	CASSTGQANQPQHF	TRBJ1-5	TRBV19	NA	TRBD1
TGTGCCAGCAGTTACTCGACTAGCTTCCTCGCGCAGTATTTT	CASSYSTSFLAQYF	TRBJ2-3	TRBV6-6	NA	TRBD2
TGCGCCAGCAGCCAAGATTATACGACAGGGAAGTATTTT	CASSQDYTTGKYF	TRBJ1-5	TRBV4-1	few	TRBD1
TGTGCCAGCAGCCTCCACCGACAGGGGGTAAGCTCTGGGGCCAACGTCCTGACTTTC	CASSLHRQGVSSGANVLTF	TRBJ2-6	TRBV7-9	NA	TRBD1
TGCGCCAGCAGCCAAGGACTAGCGGGGACCTCCGCCTACGAGCAGTACTTC	CASSQGLAGTSAYEQYF	TRBJ2-7	TRBV4-3	NA	TRBD2
TGTGCCAGTCAAAAGGACAGGGGAAATACTGAAGCTTTCTTT	CASQKDRGNTEAFF	TRBJ1-1	TRBV19	few	TRBD1
TGTGCCAGCAGCTTGACAGGTCTCTCTGGAAACACCATATATTTT	CASSLTGLSGNTIYF	TRBJ1-3	TRBV5-4	NA	NA
TGTGCCAGCTCACCAGGCAGTAGCGGAGGTCAGCCCCAGCATTTT	CASSPGSSGGQPQHF	TRBJ1-5	TRBV18	NA	NA
TGTGCCAGCAGTTCTCCCCTGGAGCAGTTCTTC	CASSSPLEQFF	TRBJ2-1	TRBV28	NA	NA
TGTGCCAGCAGCGTAGGTGGGGGGGGTATGGGTTCCTACAATGAGCAGTTCTTC	CASSVGGGGMGSYNEQFF	TRBJ2-1	TRBV9	NA	TRBD2
TGTGCCAGCTCACCACTGGGACTAGCGGGATACAACATTCAGTACTTC	CASSPLGLAGYNIQYF	TRBJ2-4	TRBV18	NA	TRBD2
TGCAGCGTTATTCCGGGGGCCTACAATGAGCAGTTCTTC	CSVIPGAYNEQFF	TRBJ2-1	TRBV29-1	NA	NA
TGTGCCAGTAGTATCCTTGGGGCCAGCTTAAATCAGCCCCAGCATTTT	CASSILGASLNQPQHF	TRBJ1-5	TRBV19	NA	NA
TGTGCCAGCAGTTCAAAGGGAGCCGGGGAGCTGTTTTTT	CASSSKGAGELFF	TRBJ2-2	TRBV28	NA	NA
TGTGCCAGCTGGGGGGCCTACGAGCAGTACTTC	CASWGAYEQYF	TRBJ2-7	TRBV27	NA	NA
TGTGCCTTGTTATTTCGGGACAGGTTAGGTAGCACTGAAGCTTTCTTT	CALLFRDRLGSTEAFF	TRBJ1-1	TRBV28	NA	TRBD1
TGTGCCAGCAGCTTACCGGGACTGCCCTACGAGCAGTACTTC	CASSLPGLPYEQYF	TRBJ2-7	TRBV7-2	NA	NA
TGCGCCAGCACCCCCGGGGCTAGCGGGACCCCCTACAATGAGCAGTTCTTC	CASTPGASGTPYNEQFF	TRBJ2-1	TRBV4-1	NA	TRBD2
NA	CASSSSGGDNQPQHF	TRBJ1-5	TRBV27	NA	NA
TGTGCCAGTAATAGCGAAACCTCAAGGAGGGAGCAGTACTTC	CASNSETSRREQYF	TRBJ2-7	TRBV19	NA	NA
TGTGCCAGCAGCTTAGTCCTAGCGTACAATGAGCAGTTCTTC	CASSLVLAYNEQFF	TRBJ2-1	TRBV7-9	NA	NA
TGTGCCACCAGCCCTTCGGCGGGAGGGCCACTTAATGAGCAGTTCTTC	CATSPSAGGPLNEQFF	TRBJ2-1	TRBV15	NA	TRBD2
TGTGCCAGCAGCTTGATCCCTAGTTTAAACGGCCCTGGGTATGGCTACACCTTC	CASSLIPSLNGPGYGYTF	TRBJ1-2	TRBV7-3	NA	NA
TGTGCCAGCAGAAAACTTGCTCAAGAGACCCAGTACTTC	CASRKLAQETQYF	TRBJ2-5	TRBV5-5	NA	NA
TGTGCCAGTAGTATCCCAGGTTCGGGATACGAGCAGTACTTC	CASSIPGSGYEQYF	TRBJ2-7	TRBV19	NA	NA
TGTGCCAGCAGCCTGGGACTAGCGGACATTCAGTACTTC	CASSLGLADIQYF	TRBJ2-4	TRBV9	NA	TRBD2
TGTGCCAGCGGGCGCGGGCTAAACACCGGGGAGCTGTTTTTT	CASGRGLNTGELFF	TRBJ2-2	TRBV7-9	NA	NA
TGTGCCAGCAGCTTAGGAGGGCTAGCGGGTGACTACGAGCAGTACTTC	CASSLGGLAGDYEQYF	TRBJ2-7	TRBV11-2	NA	TRBD2
TGTGCCAGTAGAGGGGGACAGGGTACCGGGGAGCTGTTTTTT	CASRGGQGTGELFF	TRBJ2-2	TRBV28	NA	TRBD1
TGTGCCAGCAGTGACGGCAGGTCCTCCTACAATGAGCAGTTCTTC	CASSDGRSSYNEQFF	TRBJ2-1	TRBV2	once	NA
TGTGCCAGCAGCGGTCGGGAGGGCCAGAGCAAAAACATTCAGTACTTC	CASSGREGQSKNIQYF	TRBJ2-4	TRBV9	NA	TRBD2
TGTGCCAGCAGTTTATCAGCAATGCTGATTTACGAGCAGTACTTC	CASSLSAMLIYEQYF	TRBJ2-7	TRBV27	NA	NA
TGTGCCAGCAGTTCCCCAGGAGGGTTAAGCACAGATACGCAGTATTTT	CASSSPGGLSTDTQYF	TRBJ2-3	TRBV6-5	NA	NA
TGTGCCATCAGCGGACAGATGAACACTGAAGCTTTCTTT	CAISGQMNTEAFF	TRBJ1-1	TRBV10-3	NA	NA
TGTGCCAGCACCTCATTTTGGAGGAGGGGGCTTAGCAACGAGCAGTACTTC	CASTSFWRRGLSNEQYF	TRBJ2-7	TRBV2	NA	NA
TGTGCCAGCACCCGACAGGGGCGCCTAGAGACCCAGTACTTC	CASTRQGRLETQYF	TRBJ2-5	TRBV28	NA	TRBD1
TGTGCCAGCAACCCTACAGGGGGATGGGAAAAACTGTTTTTT	CASNPTGGWEKLFF	TRBJ1-4	TRBV6-1	NA	TRBD1